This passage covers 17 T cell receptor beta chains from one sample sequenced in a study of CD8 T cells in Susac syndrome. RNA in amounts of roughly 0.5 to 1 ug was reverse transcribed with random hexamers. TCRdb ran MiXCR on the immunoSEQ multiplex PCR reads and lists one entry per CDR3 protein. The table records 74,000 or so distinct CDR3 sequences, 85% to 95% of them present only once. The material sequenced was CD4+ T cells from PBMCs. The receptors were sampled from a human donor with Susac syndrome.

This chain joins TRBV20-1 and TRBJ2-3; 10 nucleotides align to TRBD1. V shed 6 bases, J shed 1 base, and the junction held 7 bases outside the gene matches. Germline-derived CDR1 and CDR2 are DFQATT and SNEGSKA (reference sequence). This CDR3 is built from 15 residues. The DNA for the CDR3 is TGCAGTGCGTGGACAGGGGGACTCGGCACAGATACGCAGTATTTT. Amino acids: CSAWTGGLGTDTQYF.

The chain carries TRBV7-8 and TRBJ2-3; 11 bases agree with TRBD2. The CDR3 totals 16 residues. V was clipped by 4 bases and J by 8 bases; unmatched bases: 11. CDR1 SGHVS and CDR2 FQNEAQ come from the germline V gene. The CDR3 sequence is CASSSQPGLAAGTQYF. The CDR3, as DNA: TGTGCCAGCAGCTCACAACCGGGACTAGCGGCGGGTACGCAGTATTTT.

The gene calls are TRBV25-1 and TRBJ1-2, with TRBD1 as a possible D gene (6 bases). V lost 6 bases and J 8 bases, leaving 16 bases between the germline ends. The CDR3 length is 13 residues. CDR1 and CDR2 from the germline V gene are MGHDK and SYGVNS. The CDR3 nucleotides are TGTGCCAGCAGGATGCCAGGGGCCACGGGCTACACCTTC. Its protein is CASRMPGATGYTF.

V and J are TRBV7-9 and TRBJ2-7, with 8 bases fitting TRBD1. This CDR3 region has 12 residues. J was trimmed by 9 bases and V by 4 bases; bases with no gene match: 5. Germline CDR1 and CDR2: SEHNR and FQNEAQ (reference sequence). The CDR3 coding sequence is TGTGCCAGCAGCTCAGGACAGGGCTCGCAGTACTTC. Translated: CASSSGQGSQYF.

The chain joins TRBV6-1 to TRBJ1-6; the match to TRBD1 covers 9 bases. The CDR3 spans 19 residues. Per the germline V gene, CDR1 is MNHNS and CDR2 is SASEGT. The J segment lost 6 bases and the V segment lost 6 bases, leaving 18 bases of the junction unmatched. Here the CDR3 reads CASSGPRDRVLSRNSPLHF. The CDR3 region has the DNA TGTGCCAGCAGCGGCCCCCGGGACAGGGTGTTATCTCGTAATTCACCCCTCCACTTT.

CDR3 coding DNA: TGTGCCAGCAGCTCGAGTAGCGGGGGACCTATGAGGACCGGGGAGCTGTTTTTT. Residues: CASSSSSGGPMRTGELFF. The V call is TRBV7-9, the J call TRBJ2-2; the match to TRBD2 covers 9 bases. The CDR3 spans 18 residues. Trimming removed 4 bases from V and 5 bases from J; junction bases left unmatched: 14. Germline V gene data show CDR1 as SEHNR and CDR2 as FQNEAQ (reference sequence).

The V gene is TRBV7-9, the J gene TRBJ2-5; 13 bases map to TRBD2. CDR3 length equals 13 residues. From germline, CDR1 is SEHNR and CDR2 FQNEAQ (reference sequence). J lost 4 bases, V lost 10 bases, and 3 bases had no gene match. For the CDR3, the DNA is TGTGCCATCAGGACTAGCGGGAGAGAGACCCAGTACTTC. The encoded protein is CAIRTSGRETQYF.

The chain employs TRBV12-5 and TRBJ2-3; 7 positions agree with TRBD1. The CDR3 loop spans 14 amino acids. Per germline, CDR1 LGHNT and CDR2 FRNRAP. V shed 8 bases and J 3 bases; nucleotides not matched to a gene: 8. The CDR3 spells CASRSGQKTDTQYF. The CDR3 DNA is TGTGCTAGTCGATCGGGACAGAAAACAGATACGCAGTATTTT.

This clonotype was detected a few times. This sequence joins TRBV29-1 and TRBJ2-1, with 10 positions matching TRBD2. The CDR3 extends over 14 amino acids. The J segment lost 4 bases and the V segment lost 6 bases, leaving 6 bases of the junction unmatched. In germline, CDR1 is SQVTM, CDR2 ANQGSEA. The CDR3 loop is CSVALAGKYNEQFF. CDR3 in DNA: TGCAGCGTAGCACTAGCGGGAAAGTACAATGAGCAGTTCTTC.

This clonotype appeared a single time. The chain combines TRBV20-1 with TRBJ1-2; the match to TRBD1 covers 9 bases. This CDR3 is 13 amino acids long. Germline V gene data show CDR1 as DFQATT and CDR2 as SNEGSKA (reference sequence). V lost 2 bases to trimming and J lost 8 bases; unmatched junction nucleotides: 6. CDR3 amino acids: CSARTGTGSGYTF. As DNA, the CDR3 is TGCAGTGCTAGAACAGGGACAGGGAGCGGCTACACCTTC.

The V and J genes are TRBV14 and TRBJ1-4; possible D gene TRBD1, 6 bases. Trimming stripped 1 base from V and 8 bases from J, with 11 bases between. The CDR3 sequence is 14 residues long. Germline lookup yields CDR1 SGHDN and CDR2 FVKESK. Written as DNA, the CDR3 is TGTGCCAGCAGCCAAGTTCAGGGGCGAGAAAAACTGTTTTTT. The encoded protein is CASSQVQGREKLFF.

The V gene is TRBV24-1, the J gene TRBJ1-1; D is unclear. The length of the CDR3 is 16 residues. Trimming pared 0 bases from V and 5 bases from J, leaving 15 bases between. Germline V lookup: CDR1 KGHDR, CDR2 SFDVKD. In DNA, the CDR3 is TGTGCCACCAGTGATTTGTGTACAGTTAAACCAACTGAAGCTTTCTTT. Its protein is CATSDLCTVKPTEAFF.

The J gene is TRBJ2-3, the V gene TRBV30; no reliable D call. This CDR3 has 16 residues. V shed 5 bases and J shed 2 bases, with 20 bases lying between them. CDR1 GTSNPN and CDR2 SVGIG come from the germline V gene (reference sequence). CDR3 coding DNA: TGTGCCTGGGTGCCCCGGCTTGTGGCCCACACAGATACGCAGTATTTT. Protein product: CAWVPRLVAHTDTQYF.

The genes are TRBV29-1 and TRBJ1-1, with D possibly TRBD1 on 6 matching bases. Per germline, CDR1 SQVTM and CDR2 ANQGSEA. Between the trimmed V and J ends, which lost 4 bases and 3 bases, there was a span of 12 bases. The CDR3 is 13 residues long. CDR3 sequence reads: CSVAYRVDTEAFF. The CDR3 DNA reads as TGCAGCGTTGCCTACAGGGTTGACACTGAAGCTTTCTTT.

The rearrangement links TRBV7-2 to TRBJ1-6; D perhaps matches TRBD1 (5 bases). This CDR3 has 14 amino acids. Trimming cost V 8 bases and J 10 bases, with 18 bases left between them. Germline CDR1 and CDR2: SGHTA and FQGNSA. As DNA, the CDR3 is TGTGCCAGCGCTAAGACAGCGCAAGGCTCACCCCTCCACTTT. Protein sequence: CASAKTAQGSPLHF.

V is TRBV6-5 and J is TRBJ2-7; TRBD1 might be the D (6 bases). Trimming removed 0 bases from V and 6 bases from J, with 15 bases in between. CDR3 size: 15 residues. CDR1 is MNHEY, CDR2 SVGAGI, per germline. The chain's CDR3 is CASSYSIAGVSEQYF. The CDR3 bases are TGTGCCAGCAGTTACTCGATTGCAGGGGTATCCGAGCAGTACTTC.

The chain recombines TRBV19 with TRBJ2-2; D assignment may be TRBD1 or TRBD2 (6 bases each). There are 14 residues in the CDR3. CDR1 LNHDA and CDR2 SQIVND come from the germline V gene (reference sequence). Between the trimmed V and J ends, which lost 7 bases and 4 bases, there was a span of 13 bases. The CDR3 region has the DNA TGTGCCAGTACTAACGGAGGGGGCACCGGGGAGCTGTTTTTT. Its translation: CASTNGGGTGELFF.